This record concerns one T cell receptor (beta chain) sequence. The antigen is undetermined. This entry is derived from a study of monozygotic twins with cystic fibrosis. Here immunoSEQ multiplex PCR was the method, and the copy in TCRdb shows in-frame clones only, minus some. The profile shows some 15,000 clones, about 85% of them singletons. CDR3 length equals 14 residues. Germline V lookup: CDR1 SGHDT, CDR2 YYEEEE. Germline trimming cut 0 bases from V and 4 bases from J; bases unmatched to any gene: 2. Study-wide results and limits: Low clonality (median roughly 0.009) suggested a mostly naive repertoire. Nucleotide-identical clonotype sharing was significantly higher within monozygotic CF twin pairs than between unrelated CF individuals. In 13 of 16 pairs, V gene usage was closest to the co-twin's.

The sequenced sample consisted of blood. The rearrangement joins TRBV5-6 to TRBJ2-3; 7 nucleotides match TRBD1. This clonotype originated in a boy aged 10-17 years with cystic fibrosis. This chain's CDR3 is CASSLVGTADTQYF. The CDR3 DNA reads TGTGCCAGCAGCTTGGTCGGGACAGCAGATACGCAGTATTTT. The full variable domain, completed using reference TRBV5-6 and TRBJ2-3, is DAGVTQSPTHLIKTRGQQVTLRCSPKSGHDTVSWYQQALGQGPQFIFQYYEEEERQRGNFPDRFSGHQFPNYSSELNVNALLLGDSALYLCASSLVGTADTQYFGPGTRLTVL.